The 21 T cell receptor beta chains below were found in one sample sequenced in a study of cytomegalovirus exposure and HLA in healthy donors. A multiplex PCR was run with 60 Vbeta primers and 13 Jbeta primers. TCRdb keeps only in-frame clones here, not all; method: immunoSEQ multiplex PCR. The repertoire includes more than 95,000 clones, 15% of them detected once, and 0.8% to 0.95% sits in the top ten. Sample: PBMCs. Source of these receptors: a female donor in good health and CMV-seronegative.

This chain connects TRBV4-2 to TRBJ1-1; D unresolved. Trimming shortened V by 4 bases and J by 10 bases, and 25 bases separated the two germline ends. Germline CDR1 and CDR2: LGHNA and YNFKEQ. This CDR3 region has 16 residues. The CDR3 loop reads CASSPPGGKGREGAFF. The DNA for the CDR3 is TGTGCCAGCAGCCCCCCAGGAGGGAAAGGGAGGGAAGGAGCTTTCTTT.

This clone has a handful of counts. The rearrangement uses TRBV27 and TRBJ2-3, with D unresolved. V was cut by 4 bases and J by 7 bases, with 12 bases left in between. The length of the CDR3 is 13 residues. Germline loops: CDR1 MNHEY, CDR2 SMNVEV (reference sequence). In DNA, the CDR3 is TGTGCCAGCAGTTCCCACAGTAGGCATACGCAGTATTTT. This codes for CASSSHSRHTQYF.

The chain uses TRBV7-3 and TRBJ2-3, with 8 bases identical to TRBD1. V trimming: 3 bases; J trimming: 1 base; junction bases outside the gene matches: 0. Germline CDR1 and CDR2: SGHTA and FQGTGA. The CDR3 has 14 amino acids. CDR3 sequence reads: CASSLTGGTDTQYF. CDR3 sequence (DNA): TGTGCCAGCAGCTTGACAGGGGGCACAGATACGCAGTATTTT.

A few counts support this clone. CDR3 DNA sequence: TGTGCCACCAGCAGAGGTGGGAGCTCCTACAATGAGCAGTTCTTC. As protein: CATSRGGSSYNEQFF. The chain has TRBV15 and TRBJ2-1; D may be TRBD2 (5 bases). This CDR3 comprises 15 residues. Trimming stripped 1 base from V and 0 bases from J, with 7 bases between. Germline V gene lookup returns CDR1 LNHNV and CDR2 YYDKDF (reference sequence).

This clone was seen only a few times. J is TRBJ2-7 and V is TRBV28; TRBD2 matches at 8 bases. Trimming cost V 5 bases and J 5 bases; bases outside gene matches: 14. The length of the CDR3 is 16 residues. Germline V gene sequence: CDR1 MDHEN, CDR2 SYDVKM. CDR3 nucleotide sequence: TGTGCCAGCAGTGTCTCGCGGGAGGAGAGCTTCCACGAGCAGTACTTC. Translated: CASSVSREESFHEQYF. Using reference TRBV28 and TRBJ2-7 for the parts outside the CDR3, the full variable domain is DVKVTQSSRYLVKRTGEKVFLECVQDMDHENMFWYRQDPGLGLRLIYFSYDVKMKEKGDIPEGYSVSREKKERFSLILESASTNQTSMYLCASSVSREESFHEQYFGPGTRLTVT.

This clone occurred a few times. This chain links TRBV6-5 with TRBJ1-6; D not certain. The V end lost 5 bases, the J end lost 0 bases, and 8 bases lay between the germline ends. Germline V gives CDR1 MNHEY, CDR2 SVGAGI. The CDR3 extends over 15 amino acids. The CDR3 loop is CASSGYSSYNSPLHF. In DNA form, the CDR3 reads TGTGCCAGCAGTGGATACAGCTCCTATAATTCACCCCTCCACTTT.

V is TRBV14 and J is TRBJ1-4; D might be TRBD1 (6 bases). Trimming stripped 4 bases from V and 2 bases from J, with 11 bases between. Germline V lookup: CDR1 SGHDN, CDR2 FVKESK. The CDR3 consists of 15 residues. This chain's CDR3 is CASSRLQGTNEKLFF. The CDR3 nucleotides read TGTGCCAGCAGCCGTCTACAGGGCACTAATGAAAAACTGTTTTTT.

This chain uses TRBV29-1 with TRBJ1-2; 9 nucleotides agree with TRBD1. The ends lost 5 bases at V and 6 bases at J; junction bases unmatched: 10. Germline V gene sequence: CDR1 SQVTM, CDR2 ANQGSEA. The CDR3 runs to 14 residues. CDR3 residues: CSVNDRDRVNGYTF. CDR3 bases: TGCAGCGTTAACGACCGGGACAGGGTGAATGGCTACACCTTC.

The chain links TRBV7-2 to TRBJ1-1, with no clear D. The CDR3 loop spans 13 amino acids. The V end lost 1 base, the J end lost 11 bases, and 14 bases lay between the germline ends. Germline CDR1 reads SGHTA; CDR2 reads FQGNSA. CDR3 DNA: TGTGCCAGCAGCTTAGGGGCAGGCCGTGACGCTTTCTTT. It encodes CASSLGAGRDAFF. The full variable domain, its missing parts supplied by reference TRBV7-2 and TRBJ1-1, is GAGVSQSPSNKVTEKGKDVELRCDPISGHTALYWYRQSLGQGLEFLIYFQGNSAPDKSGLPSDRFSAERTGGSVSTLTIQRTQQEDSAVYLCASSLGAGRDAFFGQGTRLTVV.

The genes are TRBV28 and TRBJ1-2; D is perhaps TRBD1 (5 bases). CDR3 length: 16 amino acids. V was clipped by 3 bases and J by 3 bases, with 17 bases between them. Germline V gene data show CDR1 as MDHEN and CDR2 as SYDVKM. The CDR3 DNA sequence: TGTGCCAGCAGTTTTAAATGGGCAGGGTCCTACTATGGCTACACCTTC. Translated: CASSFKWAGSYYGYTF.

V and J are TRBV5-1 and TRBJ2-7; 7 nucleotides line up with TRBD2. Germline values: CDR1 SGHRS, CDR2 YFSETQ. J gave up 3 bases and V 4 bases, and 7 bases lay outside the gene matches. This CDR3 is built from 14 residues. The CDR3 DNA is TGCGCCAGCAGCCCCTCGGCGGGGGACTACGAGCAGTACTTC. Translation gives CASSPSAGDYEQYF.

The chain joins TRBV4-1 to TRBJ2-1; TRBD2 aligns across 7 bases. Germline-derived CDR1 and CDR2 are MGHRA and YSYEKL. The CDR3 runs to 15 residues. V shed 4 bases, J shed 8 bases, and the junction held 11 bases outside the gene matches. CDR3 in amino acids: CASSRLGLSSDEQFF. CDR3 nucleotides: TGCGCCAGCAGCCGATTGGGACTATCGTCGGATGAGCAGTTCTTC.

The V call is TRBV4-2, the J call TRBJ2-5; 10 nucleotides line up with TRBD2. CDR3 length: 18 amino acids. Germline assignment: CDR1 LGHNA and CDR2 YNFKEQ. The junction had 16 bases not matched to a gene; V was cut back by 4 bases and J by 5 bases. The CDR3: CASSLTRSSGRSSETQYF. The DNA for the CDR3 is TGTGCCAGCAGCCTCACAAGGAGTAGCGGGAGGTCTTCTGAGACCCAGTACTTC.

There are a few counts of this clone. The chain links TRBV7-3 to TRBJ2-1; TRBD2 aligns across 8 bases. This CDR3 comprises 16 residues. With 1 base clipped from V and 4 bases from J, the junction kept 6 bases outside the gene matches. From germline, CDR1 is SGHTA and CDR2 FQGTGA. The CDR3 sequence: CASSLMAGGGYNEQFF. The CDR3 coding sequence is TGTGCCAGCAGCTTAATGGCGGGAGGCGGGTACAATGAGCAGTTCTTC. Combining the CDR3 with reference TRBV7-3 and TRBJ2-1 gives the whole variable domain GAGVSQTPSNKVTEKGKYVELRCDPISGHTALYWYRQSLGQGPEFLIYFQGTGAADDSGLPNDRFFAVRPEGSVSTLKIQRTERGDSAVYLCASSLMAGGGYNEQFFGPGTRLTVL.

V is TRBV6-5 and J is TRBJ1-1, with D possibly matching TRBD1 (5 bases). The V gene lost 5 bases and the J gene lost 0 bases, with 13 bases spanning the gap. This CDR3 region has 15 residues. The V gene's germline CDR1 is MNHEY and CDR2 SVGAGI. CDR3 loop: CASSTRGRMNTEAFF. CDR3 sequence (DNA): TGTGCCAGCAGTACCCGGGGGAGGATGAACACTGAAGCTTTCTTT.

The V call is TRBV18, the J call TRBJ1-1; 7 nucleotides line up with TRBD1. V shed 3 bases and J 5 bases; nucleotides not matched to a gene: 3. Germline V CDR1 and CDR2: KGHSH, LQKENI. The CDR3 consists of 13 residues. The CDR3 spells CASSPEQGTEAFF. The CDR3 coding sequence is TGTGCCAGCTCACCGGAACAGGGGACTGAAGCTTTCTTT.

This clone was detected only a few times. V gene TRBV15 combines with J gene TRBJ1-3; possible D gene TRBD1, 5 bases. The CDR3 covers 15 residues. The germline V gene encodes CDR1 LNHNV and CDR2 YYDKDF (reference sequence). Trimming removed 0 bases from V and 3 bases from J, with 9 bases in between. CDR3: CATSRDTRVGNTIYF. The CDR3 bases are TGTGCCACCAGCAGAGATACCAGGGTTGGAAACACCATATATTTT. Full variable domain (missing parts from reference TRBV15 and TRBJ1-3): DAMVIQNPRYQVTQFGKPVTLSCSQTLNHNVMYWYQQKSSQAPKLLFHYYDKDFNNEADTPDNFQSRRPNTSFCFLDIRSPGLGDTAMYLCATSRDTRVGNTIYFGEGSWLTVV.

The chain couples TRBV2 to TRBJ2-3, with 9 bases matching TRBD2. The V gene's germline CDR1 is SNHLY and CDR2 FYNNEI. The CDR3 has 15 amino acids. Trimming at V came to 6 bases and at J to 3 bases, leaving 7 bases not matched to a gene. CDR3 in amino acids: CASSAGLADTDTQYF. Written as DNA, the CDR3 is TGTGCCAGCAGCGCGGGACTAGCAGATACAGATACGCAGTATTTT.

The chain joins TRBV7-8 to TRBJ1-1, with a possible D match to TRBD1 (5 bases). V was cut by 1 base and J by 0 bases, with 12 bases left in between. The V gene's germline CDR1 is SGHVS and CDR2 FQNEAQ. This CDR3 is built from 16 residues. CDR3 in DNA: TGTGCCAGCAGCTTAGGGGTTAGGGGTCTGAACACTGAAGCTTTCTTT. Its protein is CASSLGVRGLNTEAFF. Filled out from reference TRBV7-8 and TRBJ1-1, the complete variable domain reads GAGVSQSPRYKVAKRGQDVALRCDPISGHVSLFWYQQALGQGPEFLTYFQNEAQLDKSGLPSDRFFAERPEGSVSTLKIQRTQQEDSAVYLCASSLGVRGLNTEAFFGQGTRLTVV.

The V gene is TRBV18, the J gene TRBJ1-3; a possible D gene is TRBD1 (5 bases). V lost 5 bases, J lost 9 bases, and 14 bases lay in between. Germline CDR1 is KGHSH and CDR2 is LQKENI. The CDR3 extends over 13 amino acids. CDR3 loop: CASSASPGVTIYF. The CDR3 nucleotides read TGTGCCAGCTCAGCTAGCCCGGGGGTCACCATATATTTT.

V usage is TRBV6-1 and J usage is TRBJ1-2; D unclear. CDR1 is MNHNS and CDR2 is SASEGT in the germline V gene. This CDR3 contains 16 residues. Trimming left V 2 bases short and J 4 bases short, with 17 bases between. Written as DNA, the CDR3 is TGTGCCAGCAGTGAAATGGGGAGTAGGTATGGCTATGGCTACACCTTC. This sequence encodes CASSEMGSRYGYGYTF.